The present entry profiles one T cell receptor beta chain with its context. The V gene's germline CDR1 is LGHNA and CDR2 YSLEER. The CDR3 totals 13 residues. Deletions cut 4 bases from V and 1 base from J, with 7 bases between. The record originates from a study of blood T cell repertoires in COVID-19. As for the study in general: Acute-phase and convalescent COVID-19 samples originated in the United States, Italy and Spain.

Allocation to cohorts depended on clinical history reported by the participants. Shortly before study entry, within 2 weeks, exposed participants had met a COVID-19 case. Profiled with immunoSEQ multiplex PCR; TCRdb holds only in-frame clones, not every one. The sample includes roughly 200,000 clones, 83% seen only once; the top ten take approximately 5%. The sequencing input was PBMCs or T cells enriched from blood (not recorded which). This sequence joins TRBV4-3 and TRBJ1-1; D is ambiguous. This receptor was obtained from a woman in her fifties or sixties who had been exposed to COVID-19. CDR3 bases: TGCGCCAGCAGCCTCCGGTGGAACACTGAAGCTTTCTTT. Its protein is CASSLRWNTEAFF.